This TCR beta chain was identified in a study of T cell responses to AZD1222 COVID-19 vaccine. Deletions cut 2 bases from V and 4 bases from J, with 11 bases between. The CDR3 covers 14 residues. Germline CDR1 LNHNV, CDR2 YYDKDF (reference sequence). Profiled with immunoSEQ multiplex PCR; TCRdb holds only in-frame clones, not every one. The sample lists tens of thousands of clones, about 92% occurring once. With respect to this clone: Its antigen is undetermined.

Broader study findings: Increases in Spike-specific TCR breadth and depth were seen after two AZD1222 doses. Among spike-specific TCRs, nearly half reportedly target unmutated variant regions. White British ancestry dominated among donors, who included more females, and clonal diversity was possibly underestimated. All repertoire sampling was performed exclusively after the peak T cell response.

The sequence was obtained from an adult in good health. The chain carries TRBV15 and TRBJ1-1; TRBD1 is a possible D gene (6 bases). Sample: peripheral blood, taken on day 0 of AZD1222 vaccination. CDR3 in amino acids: CATSRQGWGTEAFF. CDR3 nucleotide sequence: TGTGCCACCAGCAGACAGGGGTGGGGCACTGAAGCTTTCTTT.